This T cell receptor beta chain originates from a study of blood T cell repertoires in COVID-19. Study background: Samples representing acute and convalescent COVID-19 were sourced from the United States, Italy and Spain.

Between the trimmed V and J ends, which lost 3 bases and 7 bases, there was a span of 23 bases. CDR3 length equals 16 residues. The V gene's germline CDR1 is SGHNT and CDR2 YYREEE (reference sequence). Original processing notes: Researchers report that nucleated cell counts were estimated from reference gene primer amplification. Only in-frame clones appear in the TCRdb table, and some are missing; sequencing was by immunoSEQ multiplex PCR. V and J calls and clone size follow that table, whereas D and trimming were derived from the DNA. The sample carries approximately 100,000 clones, around 90% recorded once.

This receptor was obtained from a human donor with COVID-19, enrolled during active disease. The donor label of this sample is uncertain. The V call is TRBV5-4, the J call TRBJ2-7; TRBD1 might be the D (8 bases). Source material: peripheral blood. The CDR3 DNA follows: TGTGCCAGCAGCTGGGGGGGGGACAGGTCCTTGGGTGAGCAGTACTTC. Residues: CASSWGGDRSLGEQYF.